This T cell receptor (beta chain) originates from a study of blood T cell repertoires in COVID-19. Study in general: PBMCs, B-cell-depleted T cells, or T cells were the source of the cDNA or gDNA that made up the material.

The method was immunoSEQ multiplex PCR; TCRdb's version includes in-frame clones alone and lacks a portion of them. The sample includes roughly 88,000 clones, roughly 70% of them seen just once. CDR1 is SGHTS, CDR2 YDEGEE, per germline. This CDR3 is built from 14 residues. V was shortened by 2 bases and J by 6 bases, with 14 bases between the two germline ends. This clone came up many times. The chain uses TRBV5-8 and TRBJ1-2; tentatively, D is TRBD1 (6 bases). This TCR derives from a woman in her sixties or seventies in a cohort sampled during active or convalescent COVID-19. What was sequenced was peripheral blood. CDR3 sequence reads: CASSFNGGAHGYTF. The CDR3 DNA is TGTGCCAGCAGCTTTAACGGGGGGGCGCATGGCTACACCTTC. The whole variable domain, filled in from reference TRBV5-8 and TRBJ1-2, reads EAGVTQSPTHLIKTRGQQATLRCSPISGHTSVYWYQQALGLGLQFLLWYDEGEERNRGNFPPRFSGRQFPNYSSELNVNALELEDSALYLCASSFNGGAHGYTFGSGTRLTVV.